The 21 T cell receptor beta chains given below trace back to one sample, sequenced in a study of beta chain features in type 1 diabetes. Findings and caveats of the study: Moderate but significant shortening of TCRB CDR3s was recorded in all four CD4+ subsets from Type 1 diabetes patients.

The antigens of these receptors remain unknown. Reverse transcription of all isolated RNA meant that expressed TCRB transcripts were sequenced. Generated by immunoSEQ multiplex PCR, the TCRdb table keeps only in-frame clones and is missing some. The table records roughly 100,000 clones, around 30% of them present only once. Material: central memory CD4+ T cells from blood. The receptors here all came from a woman aged 18-29 years with type 1 diabetes.

This rearrangement joins TRBV4-1 to TRBJ1-2; the match to TRBD1 covers 9 bases. Per the germline V gene, CDR1 is MGHRA and CDR2 is YSYEKL. Unmatched junction bases numbered 5, after V lost 1 base and J lost 8 bases. The CDR3 has 14 residues. CDR3 nucleotide sequence: TGCGCCAGCAGCCAAGGGACAGGGGTGGGGGGCTACACCTTC. Its translation: CASSQGTGVGGYTF.

Only a few counts were recorded for this clone. In DNA form, the CDR3 reads TGCGCCAGCAGCTCTGGTGGCGGGGGAGATACGCAGTATTTT. Its protein product is CASSSGGGGDTQYF. V and J are TRBV5-1 and TRBJ2-3; TRBD2 aligns across 7 bases. CDR1 and CDR2 (germline): SGHRS, YFSETQ. The junction had 6 bases not matched to a gene; V was cut back by 3 bases and J by 5 bases. The CDR3 extends over 14 amino acids.

A few counts support this clone. The CDR3 DNA sequence: TGTGCCTGGAAAAAAACTAGCGGGAGGTACGAGCAGTACTTC. Translating it yields CAWKKTSGRYEQYF. This rearrangement joins TRBV30 to TRBJ2-7; 12 bases line up with TRBD2. CDR3 length equals 14 residues. The junction had 5 bases not matched to a gene; V was cut back by 4 bases and J by 4 bases. CDR1 and CDR2 (germline): GTSNPN, SVGIG (reference sequence).

In this sample, this clone turned up a few times. The gene calls are TRBV28 and TRBJ2-7; 7 bases are shared with TRBD1. The CDR3 has 12 amino acids. The trim removed 5 bases at V and 5 bases at J, leaving 3 bases unmatched. Germline V gene lookup returns CDR1 MDHEN and CDR2 SYDVKM. The CDR3 is CASSHTGDEQYF. DNA of the CDR3: TGTGCCAGCAGTCATACAGGGGACGAGCAGTACTTC.

The rearrangement joins TRBV11-2 to TRBJ2-7, with 8 bases that match TRBD2. This CDR3 comprises 15 residues. The trim removed 0 bases at V and 4 bases at J, leaving 5 bases unmatched. Germline V gene data show CDR1 as SGHAT and CDR2 as FQNNGV. The CDR3 loop is CASSLEAGASYEQYV. Here the CDR3 DNA reads TGTGCCAGCAGCTTAGAAGCGGGAGCGTCGTACGAGCAGTACGTC.

V usage is TRBV7-2 and J usage is TRBJ2-1; 8 bases fit TRBD2. The CDR3 is made up of 16 amino acids. V shed 5 bases, J shed 4 bases, and the junction held 10 bases outside the gene matches. CDR1 and CDR2 from the germline V gene are SGHTA and FQGNSA. The CDR3 DNA reads as TGTGCCAGCAGCCCTTTAGCGGGATCTTTGTACAATGAGCAGTTCTTC. Its protein product is CASSPLAGSLYNEQFF.

J is TRBJ2-1 and V is TRBV11-2; D is unresolved. V was clipped by 5 bases and J by 6 bases, with 11 bases between them. Germline CDR1 and CDR2: SGHAT and FQNNGV. The CDR3 has 13 residues. The CDR3, as DNA: TGTGCCAGCAGCCCACAGCAATTCAATGAGCAGTTCTTC. It is translated as CASSPQQFNEQFF.

The J gene is TRBJ2-2, the V gene TRBV19, with D perhaps TRBD1 (6 bases). The length of the CDR3 is 14 residues. The germline gives CDR1 LNHDA, CDR2 SQIVND (reference sequence). Between the trimmed V and J ends, which lost 3 bases and 4 bases, there was a span of 9 bases. CDR3 region: CASSIYRATGELFF. Written as DNA, the CDR3 is TGTGCCAGTAGTATTTACAGGGCCACCGGGGAGCTGTTTTTT.

J is TRBJ2-5 and V is TRBV19, with 8 nucleotides matching TRBD2. V dropped 10 bases and J dropped 1; count of bases not matched to a gene: 14. The CDR3 contains 16 residues. CDR1 LNHDA and CDR2 SQIVND come from the germline V gene (reference sequence). CDR3 region: CATTGGVGALQETQYF. For the CDR3, the DNA is TGTGCCACCACCGGGGGGGTGGGGGCCCTCCAAGAGACCCAGTACTTC.

This clone was detected a few times. The chain couples TRBV19 to TRBJ2-7, with 10 nucleotides matching TRBD1. The CDR3 length is 14 residues. The germline gives CDR1 LNHDA, CDR2 SQIVND (reference sequence). With 5 bases clipped from V and 3 bases from J, the junction kept 4 bases outside the gene matches. CDR3 in amino acids: CASSRDRGVYEQYF. CDR3 in DNA: TGTGCCAGTAGTCGGGACAGGGGCGTCTACGAGCAGTACTTC. Filled out from reference TRBV19 and TRBJ2-7, the complete variable domain reads DGGITQSPKYLFRKEGQNVTLSCEQNLNHDAMYWYRQDPGQGLRLIYYSQIVNDFQKGDIAEGYSVSREKKESFPLTVTSAQKNPTAFYLCASSRDRGVYEQYFGPGTRLTVT.

The CDR3: CASSSGGNSYEQYF. The CDR3 region has the DNA TGTGCCAGCAGCTCAGGGGGCAACTCCTACGAGCAGTACTTC. This chain connects TRBV7-2 to TRBJ2-7; 8 bases map to TRBD1. This CDR3 has 14 amino acids. Germline-derived CDR1 and CDR2 are SGHTA and FQGNSA. V shed 4 bases, J shed 0 bases, and the junction held 2 bases outside the gene matches.

In this sample, this clone turned up once. V usage is TRBV11-3 and J usage is TRBJ1-1; D perhaps matches TRBD1 (5 bases). CDR3 size: 15 residues. Germline CDR1 is SGHNT and CDR2 is YENEEA. The V end was cut by 0 bases, the J end by 1 base, with 9 bases between. The CDR3 DNA sequence: TGTGCCAGCAGCTTAGATTCCCAGGGGAACACTGAAGCTTTCTTT. This gives the protein CASSLDSQGNTEAFF.

The chain carries TRBV5-4 and TRBJ2-2; 11 bases are shared with TRBD1. The CDR3 totals 17 residues. Germline CDR1 reads SGHNT; CDR2 reads YYREEE (reference sequence). The V segment lost 4 bases and the J segment 4 bases; nucleotides outside the gene matches: 9. Here the CDR3 reads CASSPKPGQGGTGELFF. Here the CDR3 DNA reads TGTGCCAGCAGCCCCAAACCGGGACAGGGGGGCACCGGGGAGCTGTTTTTT.

The chain combines TRBV19 with TRBJ2-1, with TRBD2 identical over 10 bases. CDR3 length: 15 residues. V shed 4 bases, J shed 5 bases, and the junction held 5 bases outside the gene matches. In germline, CDR1 is LNHDA, CDR2 SQIVND (reference sequence). The CDR3 DNA is TGTGCCAGTAGTACCGGGACTAGCGAGAACAATGAGCAGTTCTTC. This sequence encodes CASSTGTSENNEQFF.

V and J are TRBV5-1 and TRBJ2-7, with 9 bases matching TRBD1. CDR1 is SGHRS and CDR2 is YFSETQ in the germline V gene. The CDR3 spans 14 residues. V dropped 3 bases and J dropped 11; count of bases not matched to a gene: 12. The CDR3 DNA reads as TGCGCCAGCAGCTCCCTGGGACAGGGCGAGGGGGAGTACGTC. Its protein is CASSSLGQGEGEYV.

In this sample, this clone turned up a few times. The chain's CDR3 is CSGTERERYSYNEQFF. The CDR3, as DNA: TGCAGCGGGACTGAGCGGGAGCGTTACTCCTACAATGAGCAGTTCTTC. The chain links TRBV29-1 to TRBJ2-1; TRBD2 agrees at 8 bases. The CDR3 has 16 residues. CDR1 and CDR2 from the germline V gene are SQVTM and ANQGSEA. V was pared by 7 bases and J by 0 bases, with 11 bases of the junction left unmatched.

The chain recombines TRBV10-3 with TRBJ2-1, with D tentatively TRBD1 (6 bases). Trimming pared 6 bases from V and 0 bases from J, leaving 12 bases between. The germline V gene encodes CDR1 ENHRY and CDR2 SYGVKD. There are 15 residues in the CDR3. CDR3 DNA sequence: TGTGCCATCAGCCTACAGGGTGTCTCCTACAATGAGCAGTTCTTC. Its translation: CAISLQGVSYNEQFF.

This chain links TRBV7-2 with TRBJ1-2; D may be TRBD1 (5 bases). Per the germline V gene, CDR1 is SGHTA and CDR2 is FQGNSA. The CDR3 totals 14 residues. With 5 bases removed from V and 4 bases from J, the gap between germline ends came to 14 bases. The CDR3 loop is CASSGRVVSYGYTF. The DNA of the CDR3 is TGTGCCAGCAGCGGCAGGGTTGTGAGCTATGGCTACACCTTC.

The chain recombines TRBV7-2 with TRBJ2-3; 8 bases line up with TRBD2. V lost 5 bases and J lost 4; bases outside the gene matches: 8. Per the germline V gene, CDR1 is SGHTA and CDR2 is FQGNSA. This CDR3 comprises 15 residues. The chain's CDR3 is CASSRTGTSADTQYF. CDR3 bases: TGTGCCAGCAGCCGCACCGGGACTAGTGCAGATACGCAGTATTTT.

The rearrangement links TRBV9 to TRBJ2-3, with D possibly being TRBD2 (6 bases). V was pared by 3 bases and J by 9 bases, with 17 bases between. Germline-derived CDR1 and CDR2 are SGDLS and YYNGEE. This CDR3 region has 14 residues. The CDR3 DNA reads TGTGCCAGCAGCGATATGGGATGGAGGGACACGCAGTATTTT. This encodes CASSDMGWRDTQYF.

This sequence joins TRBV7-2 and TRBJ2-5; 9 bases match TRBD1. The CDR3 is 15 amino acids. The trim removed 5 bases at V and 6 bases at J, leaving 10 bases unmatched. The germline gives CDR1 SGHTA, CDR2 FQGNSA. As DNA, the CDR3 is TGTGCCAGCAGCAATCGGACAGGGGTTGGGAAGACCCAGTACTTC. It codes for CASSNRTGVGKTQYF.